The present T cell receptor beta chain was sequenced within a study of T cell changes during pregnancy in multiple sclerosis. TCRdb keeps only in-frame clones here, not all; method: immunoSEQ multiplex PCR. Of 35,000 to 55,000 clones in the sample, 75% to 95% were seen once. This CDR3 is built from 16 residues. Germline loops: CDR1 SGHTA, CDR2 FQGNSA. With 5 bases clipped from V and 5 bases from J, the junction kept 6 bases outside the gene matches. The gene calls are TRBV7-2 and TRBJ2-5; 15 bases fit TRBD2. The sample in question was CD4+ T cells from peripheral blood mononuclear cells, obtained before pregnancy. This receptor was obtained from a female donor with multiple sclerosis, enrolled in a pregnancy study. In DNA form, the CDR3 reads TGTGCCAGCAGCCTGGGACTAGCGGGAGGTCAGGAGACCCAGTACTTC. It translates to CASSLGLAGGQETQYF.